The clone carrying this TCR beta chain was detected only a few times. The antigen is unknown. The data originate from a study of naive and memory T cell subsets. Two oligonucleotides, mixed equimolar, formed the beta constant-region primer covering TRBC1 and TRBC2. The ligated cDNA underwent four PCR rounds using SP2 and nested alpha and beta constant-region primers. TCRdb passed the UMI-ligation and nested PCR reads through MiXCR, listing each CDR3 protein once. The sample has about 140,000 distinct CDR3 sequences, about a fifth seen once. Study-wide findings and caveats: Especially in CD8 cells, naive repertoires contained a few larger clonotypes, possibly CD45RA-re-expressing memory cells. Over 95% of naive TCR sequences appeared only once after error correction, unlike memory subsets.

Cells stained for CD3, CD4, CD8, CD45RA and CD27 were sorted into four subsets. The CDR3 is made up of 14 amino acids. The germline V and J ends were trimmed by 6 bases and 6 bases, with 15 bases remaining between them. This sequence was found in a human donor in good health. The specimen was naive CD8+ T cells from blood. The chain carries TRBV12-3 or TRBV12-4 and TRBJ1-5; no definite D call. The CDR3, as DNA: TGTGCCAGCAGCTACGGACCGCGGACTCAGCCCCAGCATTTT. It yields the protein CASSYGPRTQPQHF.